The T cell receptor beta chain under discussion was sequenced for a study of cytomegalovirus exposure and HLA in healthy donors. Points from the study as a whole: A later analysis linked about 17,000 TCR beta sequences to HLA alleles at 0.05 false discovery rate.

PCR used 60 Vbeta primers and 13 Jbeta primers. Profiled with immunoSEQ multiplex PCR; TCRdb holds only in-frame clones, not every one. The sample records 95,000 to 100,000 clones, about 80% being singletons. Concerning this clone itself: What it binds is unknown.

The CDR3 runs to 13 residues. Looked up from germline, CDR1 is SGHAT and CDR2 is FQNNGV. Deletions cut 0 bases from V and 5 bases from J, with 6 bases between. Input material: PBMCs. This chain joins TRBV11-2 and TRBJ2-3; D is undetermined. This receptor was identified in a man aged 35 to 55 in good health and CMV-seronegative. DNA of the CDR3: TGTGCCAGCAGCTTAGATCCGAGAGATACGCAGTATTTT. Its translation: CASSLDPRDTQYF.